This TCR beta chain was profiled in a study of blood T cells in healthy people across ages. This CDR3 contains 13 residues. Per germline, CDR1 SQVTM and CDR2 ANQGSEA. The V and J ends lost 5 bases and 5 bases, in that order; junction bases with no gene match: 8. Combining a sample-barcoded 5' primer with a J-beta primer mix, a second PCR ran for roughly 7 to 11 cycles. A single record per CDR3 protein comes from TCRdb applying MiXCR to the 5' RACE reads. The table shows some 1 million distinct CDR3 sequences, with roughly 45% occurring only once. Sample: blood. The genes are TRBV29-1 and TRBJ2-7; 8 bases agree with TRBD1. The TCR sequence derives from a woman aged 55 to 70 in good health. CDR3 protein: CSVSGGAGNEQYF. DNA of the CDR3: TGCAGCGTTTCAGGGGGCGCGGGAAACGAGCAGTACTTC.